The 19 T cell receptor beta chains below were found in one sample sequenced in a study of naive and memory T cell subsets. Study observations and caveats: Naive repertoires, especially CD8, held a few larger clonotypes, possibly memory cells re-expressing CD45RA.

These receptors have no identified antigens. The beta constant-region primer was an equimolar mix of two oligonucleotides covering TRBC1 and TRBC2. Four rounds of PCR amplified the ligated cDNA using nested alpha and beta constant-region primers plus SP2. MiXCR, applied by TCRdb to the UMI-ligation and nested PCR reads, yields one record per CDR3 protein. The data hold over 130,000 distinct CDR3 sequences, with 15% to 20% observed a single time. The sample consisted of naive CD8+ T cells from blood. All receptors come from a human donor in good health.

The J gene is TRBJ2-7, the V gene TRBV4-1; no definite D call. The CDR3 is 16 residues long. Germline-derived CDR1 and CDR2 are MGHRA and YSYEKL. The ends were cut back, 0 bases at V and 3 bases at J, with 15 bases in the middle. The CDR3 sequence: CASSQERVGKFYEQYF. DNA for the CDR3: TGCGCCAGCAGCCAAGAAAGGGTAGGGAAGTTCTACGAGCAGTACTTC.

This clonotype was counted a few times. The chain combines TRBV28 with TRBJ2-1, with TRBD2 as a possible D gene (6 bases). Germline V gene lookup returns CDR1 MDHEN and CDR2 SYDVKM. V was shortened by 5 bases and J by 9 bases, with 11 bases between the two germline ends. The CDR3 length is 12 residues. The CDR3 bases are TGTGCCAGCAGTCCGACTAGTCTTGAGCAGTTCTTC. Its protein product is CASSPTSLEQFF.

The chain recombines TRBV7-9 with TRBJ1-3; no reliable D call. Germline V gene lookup returns CDR1 SEHNR and CDR2 FQNEAQ (reference sequence). CDR3 length equals 15 residues. V dropped 4 bases and J dropped 0 bases, with 10 bases sitting between them. The CDR3 here is CASSSHNLSGNTIYF. In DNA, the CDR3 is TGTGCCAGCAGCTCACACAACCTCTCTGGAAACACCATATATTTT.

This clonotype was seen only a few times. V gene TRBV6-6 combines with J gene TRBJ1-1; TRBD1 might be the D (5 bases). The CDR3 runs 14 residues. CDR1 and CDR2 from the germline V gene are MNHNY and SVGAGI (reference sequence). Trimming took 3 bases from V and 3 from J, leaving 11 bases between them. The CDR3 is CASSYMGRHTEAFF. The DNA for the CDR3 is TGTGCCAGCAGTTATATGGGGCGGCACACTGAAGCTTTCTTT.

This clonotype came up once. The genes are TRBV15 and TRBJ2-1; 7 nucleotides align to TRBD1. The length of the CDR3 is 16 residues. J was trimmed by 3 bases and V by 1 base; bases with no gene match: 6. Germline V gene data show CDR1 as LNHNV and CDR2 as YYDKDF (reference sequence). In DNA, the CDR3 is TGTGCCACCAGCAGAGGACAGGGACGTGACTACAATGAGCAGTTCTTC. This codes for CATSRGQGRDYNEQFF. Full variable domain (remainder filled in from reference TRBV15 and TRBJ2-1): DAMVIQNPRYQVTQFGKPVTLSCSQTLNHNVMYWYQQKSSQAPKLLFHYYDKDFNNEADTPDNFQSRRPNTSFCFLDIRSPGLGDTAMYLCATSRGQGRDYNEQFFGPGTRLTVL.

The chain couples TRBV11-2 to TRBJ2-7; no clear D. The germline V gene has CDR1 SGHAT and CDR2 FQNNGV. V dropped 7 bases and J dropped 3 bases, with 10 bases sitting between them. This CDR3 is built from 12 residues. CDR3 amino acids: CASTLLGYEQYF. The CDR3 nucleotides read TGTGCCAGCACCCTTTTGGGCTACGAGCAGTACTTC.

This clonotype has only a few counts. The chain couples TRBV5-1 to TRBJ2-1, with D possibly TRBD2 on 7 matching bases. V lost 1 base, J lost 4 bases, and 12 bases lay in between. CDR1 and CDR2 from the germline V gene are SGHRS and YFSETQ. This CDR3 has 15 amino acids. In nucleotides, the CDR3 is TGCGCCAGCAGCTTGAAGGGGGGGAGTTACAATGAGCAGTTCTTC. This codes for CASSLKGGSYNEQFF.

This clonotype was counted a few times. The chain employs TRBV7-2 and TRBJ1-3, with D hard to call. CDR3 length equals 12 residues. V shed 0 bases and J shed 8 bases, with 5 bases lying between them. Per germline, CDR1 SGHTA and CDR2 FQGNSA. CDR3 amino acids: CASSLALDTIYF. The DNA for the CDR3 is TGTGCCAGCAGCTTAGCCCTTGACACCATATATTTT.

The chain has TRBV29-1 and TRBJ1-4; D remains ambiguous. V was cut by 4 bases and J by 0 bases, with 9 bases left in between. Germline CDR1 reads SQVTM; CDR2 reads ANQGSEA. There are 14 residues in the CDR3. In DNA, the CDR3 is TGCAGCGTTGCGGTCTTTGCAACTAATGAAAAACTGTTTTTT. Amino acids: CSVAVFATNEKLFF.

The rearrangement joins TRBV9 to TRBJ2-3; D possibly uses TRBD1 or TRBD2 (6 bases each). The CDR3 extends over 15 amino acids. Trimming pared 4 bases from V and 2 bases from J, leaving 14 bases between. CDR1 and CDR2 from the germline V gene are SGDLS and YYNGEE. This CDR3 is CASSPDGGYTDTQYF. Here the CDR3 DNA reads TGTGCCAGCAGCCCCGACGGGGGCTACACAGATACGCAGTATTTT. The full variable domain, completed using reference TRBV9 and TRBJ2-3, is DSGVTQTPKHLITATGQRVTLRCSPRSGDLSVYWYQQSLDQGLQFLIQYYNGEERAKGNILERFSAQQFPDLHSELNLSSLELGDSALYFCASSPDGGYTDTQYFGPGTRLTVL.

The chain employs TRBV5-4 and TRBJ2-7; 9 bases match TRBD1. Trimming removed 2 bases from V and 7 bases from J; junction bases left unmatched: 4. CDR3 size: 13 residues. The V gene's germline CDR1 is SGHNT and CDR2 YYREEE (reference sequence). For the CDR3, the DNA is TGTGCCAGCAGCTTCGGACAGGGGTGGGAGCAGTACTTC. This codes for CASSFGQGWEQYF.

The rearrangement joins TRBV18 to TRBJ2-7; D uncertain. Germline V CDR1 and CDR2: KGHSH, LQKENI. The CDR3 sequence is 13 residues long. The V end was cut by 5 bases, the J end by 2 bases, with 10 bases between. CDR3 in amino acids: CASSIQRAYEQYF. CDR3 nucleotides: TGTGCCAGCTCAATCCAGAGAGCCTACGAGCAGTACTTC. Supplemented by reference TRBV18 and TRBJ2-7, the full variable domain reads NAGVMQNPRHLVRRRGQEARLRCSPMKGHSHVYWYRQLPEEGLKFMVYLQKENIIDESGMPKERFSAEFPKEGPSILRIQQVVRGDSAAYFCASSIQRAYEQYFGPGTRLTVT.

This clonotype turned up a few times. V gene TRBV20-1 combines with J gene TRBJ1-5, with D possibly matching TRBD1 (6 bases). Trimming left V 0 bases short and J 3 bases short, with 24 bases between. The CDR3 totals 19 residues. CDR1 is DFQATT and CDR2 is SNEGSKA in the germline V gene (reference sequence). DNA of the CDR3: TGCAGTGCTAGAGATTCGGCGGAGATACAGGGACCCGACAATCAGCCCCAGCATTTT. Amino acids: CSARDSAEIQGPDNQPQHF.

In this sample, this clonotype turned up a few times. The rearrangement joins TRBV29-1 to TRBJ2-3; TRBD1 matches at 10 bases. CDR1 and CDR2 from the germline V gene are SQVTM and ANQGSEA. This CDR3 region has 14 residues. With V trimmed by 7 bases and J by 4 bases, 8 bases remained unmatched. CDR3 DNA: TGCAGCGCTGGGGGACAGGGGATGGCAGATACGCAGTATTTT. It translates to CSAGGQGMADTQYF.

This clonotype turned up a few times. The rearrangement uses TRBV28 and TRBJ1-6, with D tentatively TRBD1 (5 bases). This CDR3 comprises 17 residues. Germline-derived CDR1 and CDR2 are MDHEN and SYDVKM. Trimming took 6 bases from V and 0 from J, leaving 15 bases between them. For the CDR3, the DNA is TGTGCCAGCAGAGGACATGTCCAGAGCTCCTATAATTCACCCCTCCACTTT. It translates to CASRGHVQSSYNSPLHF. Drawing the rest from reference TRBV28 and TRBJ1-6, the complete variable domain is DVKVTQSSRYLVKRTGEKVFLECVQDMDHENMFWYRQDPGLGLRLIYFSYDVKMKEKGDIPEGYSVSREKKERFSLILESASTNQTSMYLCASRGHVQSSYNSPLHFGNGTRLTVT.

This clonotype was observed at least ten times. The V gene is TRBV7-6, the J gene TRBJ1-5; D uncertain. V lost 2 bases, J lost 4 bases, and 6 bases lay in between. Per germline, CDR1 SGHVS and CDR2 FNYEAQ. This CDR3 has 13 amino acids. This CDR3 reads CASSLSFNQPQHF. Written as DNA, the CDR3 is TGTGCCAGCAGCTTATCCTTTAATCAGCCCCAGCATTTT.

The chain is built from TRBV29-1 and TRBJ2-1, with unresolved D. Trimming removed 3 bases from V and 2 bases from J, with 17 bases in between. Germline CDR1 and CDR2: SQVTM and ANQGSEA. This CDR3 spans 16 amino acids. DNA of the CDR3: TGCAGCGTTGATGTGTCTAGAGATTCTGCCTACAATGAGCAGTTCTTC. It translates to CSVDVSRDSAYNEQFF.

V is TRBV29-1 and J is TRBJ1-2; D is perhaps TRBD1 (6 bases). V was pared by 2 bases and J by 0 bases, with 13 bases between. CDR1 is SQVTM, CDR2 ANQGSEA, per germline. CDR3 length: 15 residues. The CDR3 coding sequence is TGCAGCGTTGAAAAACAGGGAAACTCTAACTATGGCTACACCTTC. Protein: CSVEKQGNSNYGYTF.

The chain uses TRBV7-2 and TRBJ2-3; the D is unclear. Germline values: CDR1 SGHTA, CDR2 FQGNSA. The CDR3 contains 13 residues. The V gene lost 4 bases and the J gene lost 0 bases, with 5 bases spanning the gap. In nucleotides, the CDR3 is TGTGCCAGCAGCTACTTTAGCACAGATACGCAGTATTTT. Translated, it gives CASSYFSTDTQYF.